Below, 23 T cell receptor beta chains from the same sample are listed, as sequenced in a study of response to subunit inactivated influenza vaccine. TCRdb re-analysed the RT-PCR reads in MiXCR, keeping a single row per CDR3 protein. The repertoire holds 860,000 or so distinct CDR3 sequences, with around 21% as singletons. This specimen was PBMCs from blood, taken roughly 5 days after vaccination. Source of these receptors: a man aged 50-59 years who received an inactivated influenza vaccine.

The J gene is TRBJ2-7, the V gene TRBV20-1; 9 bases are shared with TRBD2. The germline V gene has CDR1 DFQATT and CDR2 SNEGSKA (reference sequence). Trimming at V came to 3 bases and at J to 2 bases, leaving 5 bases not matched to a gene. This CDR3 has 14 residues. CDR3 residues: CSASETSGPYEQYF. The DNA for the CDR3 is TGCAGTGCTAGCGAGACTAGCGGCCCCTACGAGCAGTACTTC.

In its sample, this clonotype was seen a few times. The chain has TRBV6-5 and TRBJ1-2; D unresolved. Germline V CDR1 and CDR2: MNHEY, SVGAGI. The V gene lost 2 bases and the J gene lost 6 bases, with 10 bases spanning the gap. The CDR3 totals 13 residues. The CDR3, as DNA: TGTGCCAGCAGTTACCCGGGAGGCCATGGCTACACCTTC. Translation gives CASSYPGGHGYTF.

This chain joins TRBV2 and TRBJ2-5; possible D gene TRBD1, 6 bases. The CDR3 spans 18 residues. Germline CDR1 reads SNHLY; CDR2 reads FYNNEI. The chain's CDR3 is CTCSWFPVTRQVQETQYF. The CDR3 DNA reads TGTACCTGCAGTTGGTTCCCCGTAACACGACAGGTCCAAGAGACCCAGTACTTC.

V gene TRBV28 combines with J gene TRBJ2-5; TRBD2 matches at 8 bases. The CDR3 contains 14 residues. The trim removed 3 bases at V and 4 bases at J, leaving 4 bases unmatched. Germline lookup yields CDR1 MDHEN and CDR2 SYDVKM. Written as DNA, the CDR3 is TGTGCCAGCAGTTTGTTTCTAGCGGGAGAGACCCAGTACTTC. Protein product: CASSLFLAGETQYF. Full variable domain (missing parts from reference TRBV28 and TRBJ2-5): DVKVTQSSRYLVKRTGEKVFLECVQDMDHENMFWYRQDPGLGLRLIYFSYDVKMKEKGDIPEGYSVSREKKERFSLILESASTNQTSMYLCASSLFLAGETQYFGPGTRLLVL.

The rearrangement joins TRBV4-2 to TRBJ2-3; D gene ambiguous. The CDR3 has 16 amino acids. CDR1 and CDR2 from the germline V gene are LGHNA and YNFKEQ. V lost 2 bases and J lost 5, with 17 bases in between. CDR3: CASSQKSPFPGDTQYF. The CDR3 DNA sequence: TGTGCCAGCAGCCAAAAATCCCCCTTCCCAGGAGATACGCAGTATTTT.

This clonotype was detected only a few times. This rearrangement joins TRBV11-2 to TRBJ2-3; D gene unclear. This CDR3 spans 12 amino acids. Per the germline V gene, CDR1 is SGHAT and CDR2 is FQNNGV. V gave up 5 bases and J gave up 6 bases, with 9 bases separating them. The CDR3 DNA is TGTGCCAGCAGCCCTTGGGCCGATACGCAGTATTTT. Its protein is CASSPWADTQYF. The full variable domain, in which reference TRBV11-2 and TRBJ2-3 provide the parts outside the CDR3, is EAGVAQSPRYKIIEKRQSVAFWCNPISGHATLYWYQQILGQGPKLLIQFQNNGVVDDSQLPKDRFSAERLKGVDSTLKIQPAKLEDSAVYLCASSPWADTQYFGPGTRLTVL.

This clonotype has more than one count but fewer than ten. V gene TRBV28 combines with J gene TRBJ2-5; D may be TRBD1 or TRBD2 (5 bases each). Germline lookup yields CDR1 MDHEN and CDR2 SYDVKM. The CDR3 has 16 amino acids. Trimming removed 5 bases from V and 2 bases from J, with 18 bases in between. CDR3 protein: CASSPWDPRWQETQYF. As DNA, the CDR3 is TGTGCCAGCAGTCCCTGGGACCCCCGTTGGCAAGAGACCCAGTACTTC.

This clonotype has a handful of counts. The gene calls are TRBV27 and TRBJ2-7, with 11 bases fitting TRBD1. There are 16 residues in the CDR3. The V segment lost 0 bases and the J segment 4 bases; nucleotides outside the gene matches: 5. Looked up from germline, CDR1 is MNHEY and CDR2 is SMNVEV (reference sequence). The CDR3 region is CASSLSRTGGRYEQYF. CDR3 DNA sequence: TGTGCCAGCAGTTTATCTCGGACAGGGGGCAGGTACGAGCAGTACTTC.

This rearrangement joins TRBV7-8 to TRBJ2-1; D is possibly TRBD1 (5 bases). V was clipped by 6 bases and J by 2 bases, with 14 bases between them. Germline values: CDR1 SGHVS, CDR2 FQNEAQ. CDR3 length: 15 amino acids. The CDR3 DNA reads TGTGCCAGCAGTGGTACTGCGACAGCCTACAATGAGCAGTTCTTC. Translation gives CASSGTATAYNEQFF.

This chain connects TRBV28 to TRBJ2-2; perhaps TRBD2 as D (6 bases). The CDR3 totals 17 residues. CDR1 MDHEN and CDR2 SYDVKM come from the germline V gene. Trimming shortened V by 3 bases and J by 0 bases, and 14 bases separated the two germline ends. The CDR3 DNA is TGTGCCAGCAGTTTGGTGGAGCGGGCAGCGAACACCGGGGAGCTGTTTTTT. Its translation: CASSLVERAANTGELFF. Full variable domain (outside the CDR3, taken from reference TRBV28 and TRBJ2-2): DVKVTQSSRYLVKRTGEKVFLECVQDMDHENMFWYRQDPGLGLRLIYFSYDVKMKEKGDIPEGYSVSREKKERFSLILESASTNQTSMYLCASSLVERAANTGELFFGEGSRLTVL.

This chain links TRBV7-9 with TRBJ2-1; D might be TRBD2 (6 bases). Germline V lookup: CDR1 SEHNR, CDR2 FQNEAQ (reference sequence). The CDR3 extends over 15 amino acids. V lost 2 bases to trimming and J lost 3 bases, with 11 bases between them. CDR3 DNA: TGTGCCAGCAGCTTACCCGCGGGGCGCTACAATGAGCAGTTCTTC. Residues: CASSLPAGRYNEQFF. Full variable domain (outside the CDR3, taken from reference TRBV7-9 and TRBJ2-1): DTGVSQNPRHKITKRGQNVTFRCDPISEHNRLYWYRQTLGQGPEFLTYFQNEAQLEKSRLLSDRFSAERPKGSFSTLEIQRTEQGDSAMYLCASSLPAGRYNEQFFGPGTRLTVL.

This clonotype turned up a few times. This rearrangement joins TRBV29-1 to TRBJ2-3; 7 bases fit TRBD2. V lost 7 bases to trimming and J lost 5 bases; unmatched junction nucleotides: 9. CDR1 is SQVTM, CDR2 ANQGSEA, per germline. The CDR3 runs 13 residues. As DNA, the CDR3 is TGCAGCGCTCTCCCGGCGGGGGTAGATACGCAGTATTTT. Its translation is CSALPAGVDTQYF.

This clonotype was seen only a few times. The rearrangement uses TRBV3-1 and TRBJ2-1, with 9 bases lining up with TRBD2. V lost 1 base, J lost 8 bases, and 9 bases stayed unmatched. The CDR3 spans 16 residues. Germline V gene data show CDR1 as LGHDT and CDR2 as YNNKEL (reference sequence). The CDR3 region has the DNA TGTGCCAGCAGCCAAGGCGTAGCGGGAGCGTCACATGAGCAGTTCTTC. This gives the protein CASSQGVAGASHEQFF.

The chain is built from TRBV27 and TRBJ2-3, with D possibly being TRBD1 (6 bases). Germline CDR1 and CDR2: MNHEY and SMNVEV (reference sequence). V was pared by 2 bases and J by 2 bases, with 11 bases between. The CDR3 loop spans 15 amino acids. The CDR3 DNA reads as TGTGCCAGCAGTTTACAGGGGTTTATCACAGATACGCAGTATTTT. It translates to CASSLQGFITDTQYF.

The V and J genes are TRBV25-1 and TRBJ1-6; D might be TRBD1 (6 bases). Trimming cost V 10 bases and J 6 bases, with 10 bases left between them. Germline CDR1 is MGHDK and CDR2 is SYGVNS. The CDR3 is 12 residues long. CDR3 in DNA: TGTGCCACTAGGGGGACTAATTCACCCCTCCACTTT. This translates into CATRGTNSPLHF.

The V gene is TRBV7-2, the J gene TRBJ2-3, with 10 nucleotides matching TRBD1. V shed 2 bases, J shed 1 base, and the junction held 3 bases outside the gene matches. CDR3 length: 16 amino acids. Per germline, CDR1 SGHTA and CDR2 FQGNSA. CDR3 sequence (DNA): TGTGCCAGCAGCTTAAGGGGGACAGGGGGCACAGATACGCAGTATTTT. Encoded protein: CASSLRGTGGTDTQYF.

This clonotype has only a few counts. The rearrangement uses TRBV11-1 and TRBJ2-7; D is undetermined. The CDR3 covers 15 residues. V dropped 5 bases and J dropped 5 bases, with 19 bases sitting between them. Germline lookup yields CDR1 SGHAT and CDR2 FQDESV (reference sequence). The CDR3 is CASSLHLRSIDEQYF. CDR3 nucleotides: TGTGCCAGCAGCCTACACCTCCGATCCATTGACGAGCAGTACTTC.

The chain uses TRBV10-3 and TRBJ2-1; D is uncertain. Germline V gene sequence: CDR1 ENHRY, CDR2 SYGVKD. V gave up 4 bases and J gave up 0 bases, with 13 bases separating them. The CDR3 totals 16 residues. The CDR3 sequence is CAISGFSPNSYNEQFF. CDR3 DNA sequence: TGTGCCATCAGTGGATTCTCCCCGAACTCCTACAATGAGCAGTTCTTC.

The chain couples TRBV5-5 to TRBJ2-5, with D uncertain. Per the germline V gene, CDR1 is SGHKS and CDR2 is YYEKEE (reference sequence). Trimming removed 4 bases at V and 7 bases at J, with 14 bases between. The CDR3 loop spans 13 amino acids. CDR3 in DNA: TGTGCCAGCAGCGCTGACTGGGTCGGGACCCAGTACTTC. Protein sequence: CASSADWVGTQYF.

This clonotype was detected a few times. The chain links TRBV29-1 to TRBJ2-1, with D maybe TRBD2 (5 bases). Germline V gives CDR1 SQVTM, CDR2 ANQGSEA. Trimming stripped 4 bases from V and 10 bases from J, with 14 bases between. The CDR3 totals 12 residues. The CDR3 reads CSVAKAGNEQFF. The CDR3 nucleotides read TGCAGCGTTGCTAAGGCGGGCAACGAGCAGTTCTTC.

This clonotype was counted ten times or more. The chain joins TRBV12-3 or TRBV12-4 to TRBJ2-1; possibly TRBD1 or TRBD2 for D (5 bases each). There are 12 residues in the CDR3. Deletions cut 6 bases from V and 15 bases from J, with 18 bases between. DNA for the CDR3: TGTGCCAGCAGCCCTCTGGGGGTTCGCCGGTTCTTC. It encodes CASSPLGVRRFF.

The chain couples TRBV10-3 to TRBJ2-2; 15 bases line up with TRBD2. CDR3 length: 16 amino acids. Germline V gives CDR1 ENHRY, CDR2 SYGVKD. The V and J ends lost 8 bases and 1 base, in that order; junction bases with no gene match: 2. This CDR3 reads CAIGLAGGQNTGELFF. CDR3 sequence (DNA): TGTGCCATCGGACTAGCGGGGGGGCAGAACACCGGGGAGCTGTTTTTT.

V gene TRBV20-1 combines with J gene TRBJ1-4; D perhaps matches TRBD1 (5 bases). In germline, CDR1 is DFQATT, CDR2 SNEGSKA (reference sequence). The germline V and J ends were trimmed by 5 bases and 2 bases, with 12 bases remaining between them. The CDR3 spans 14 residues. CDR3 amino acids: CSALTGTTNEKLFF. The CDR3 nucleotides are TGCAGTGCTTTAACCGGGACTACTAATGAAAAACTGTTTTTT.